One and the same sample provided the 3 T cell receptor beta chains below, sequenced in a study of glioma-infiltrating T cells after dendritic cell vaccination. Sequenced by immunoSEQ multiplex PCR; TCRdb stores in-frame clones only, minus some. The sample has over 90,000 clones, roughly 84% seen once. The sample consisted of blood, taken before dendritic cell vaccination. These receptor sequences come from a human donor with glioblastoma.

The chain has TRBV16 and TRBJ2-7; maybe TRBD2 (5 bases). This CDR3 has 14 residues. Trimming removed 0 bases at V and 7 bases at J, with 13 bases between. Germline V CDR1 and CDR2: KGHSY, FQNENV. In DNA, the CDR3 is TGTGCCAGCAGCCAATCGGGTCCCCCGGGGGAGCAGTACTTC. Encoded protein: CASSQSGPPGEQYF.

CDR3 sequence (DNA): TGTGCCAGAAGCTTATCAGGGTGGGCCAAAAACATTCAGTACTTC. This codes for CARSLSGWAKNIQYF. V is TRBV5-3 and J is TRBJ2-4, with D possibly TRBD1 on 5 matching bases. TRBV5-3 is filed as an ORF, its function uncertain. V dropped 2 bases and J dropped 1 base, with 10 bases sitting between them. CDR3 size: 15 residues.

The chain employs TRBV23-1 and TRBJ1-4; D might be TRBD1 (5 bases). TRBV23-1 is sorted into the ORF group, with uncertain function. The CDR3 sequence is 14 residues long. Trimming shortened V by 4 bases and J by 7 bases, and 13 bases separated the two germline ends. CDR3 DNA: TGCGCCAGCAGTCCCCGTAGGGACTGTGAAAAACTGTTTTTT. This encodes CASSPRRDCEKLFF.